What follows are 5 T cell receptor beta chains derived from one specimen sequenced in a study of beta chain features in type 1 diabetes. No antigen is known for these receptors. Since all of the isolated RNA was reverse transcribed, expressed TCRB transcripts were what got sequenced. Profiling relied on immunoSEQ multiplex PCR, and the TCRdb table lists in-frame clones only, not all of them. Of about 370,000 clones listed, about 10% are singletons. General observations from the study: People with Type 1 diabetes carried modestly yet significantly shorter TCRB CDR3s in all four CD4+ subsets.

The sequenced sample consisted of central memory CD4+ T cells from blood. The receptors come from a man aged 30 to 45 with type 1 diabetes.

This clone was observed a handful of times. V usage is TRBV14 and J usage is TRBJ2-3; perhaps TRBD2 as D (5 bases). V lost 4 bases to trimming and J lost 1 base, with 12 bases between them. The CDR3 contains 15 residues. Germline CDR1 reads SGHDN; CDR2 reads FVKESK. CDR3 sequence (DNA): TGTGCCAGCAGCCGTATCCAGGAGGGCACAGATACGCAGTATTTT. Its protein product is CASSRIQEGTDTQYF.

The genes are TRBV4-2 and TRBJ2-3; 10 bases are shared with TRBD2. Trimming removed 2 bases from V and 4 bases from J; junction bases left unmatched: 6. Germline CDR1 LGHNA, CDR2 YNFKEQ. This CDR3 spans 16 amino acids. The CDR3, as DNA: TGTGCCAGCAGCCAAAAAGCGGGAGGGCCGCCAGATACGCAGTATTTT. It yields the protein CASSQKAGGPPDTQYF.

The J gene is TRBJ2-1, the V gene TRBV14; 11 bases match TRBD2. V was clipped by 4 bases and J by 7 bases; unmatched bases: 9. Germline values: CDR1 SGHDN, CDR2 FVKESK. The CDR3 totals 16 residues. The CDR3 is CASSPFSSGRRNEQFF. As DNA, the CDR3 is TGTGCCAGCAGCCCGTTCTCTAGCGGGAGGAGGAATGAGCAGTTCTTC.

The sample holds a few counts of this clone. The V call is TRBV27, the J call TRBJ2-4, with D perhaps TRBD1 or TRBD2 (5 bases each). Germline V gene data show CDR1 as MNHEY and CDR2 as SMNVEV (reference sequence). The length of the CDR3 is 15 residues. Trimming left V 3 bases short and J 8 bases short, with 17 bases between. In DNA, the CDR3 is TGTGCCAGCAGTTTTTCTGGACAAGGGAGCTACATTCAGTACTTC. Protein: CASSFSGQGSYIQYF.

This clone was counted a few times. The rearrangement links TRBV11-2 to TRBJ2-3; unclear D gene. This CDR3 comprises 16 residues. Trimming removed 2 bases from V and 11 bases from J, with 23 bases in between. The germline V gene has CDR1 SGHAT and CDR2 FQNNGV. The CDR3 region is CASSLYASVSSSLQYF. Written as DNA, the CDR3 is TGTGCCAGCAGCTTATACGCTTCGGTCAGCAGTTCCTTGCAGTATTTT.